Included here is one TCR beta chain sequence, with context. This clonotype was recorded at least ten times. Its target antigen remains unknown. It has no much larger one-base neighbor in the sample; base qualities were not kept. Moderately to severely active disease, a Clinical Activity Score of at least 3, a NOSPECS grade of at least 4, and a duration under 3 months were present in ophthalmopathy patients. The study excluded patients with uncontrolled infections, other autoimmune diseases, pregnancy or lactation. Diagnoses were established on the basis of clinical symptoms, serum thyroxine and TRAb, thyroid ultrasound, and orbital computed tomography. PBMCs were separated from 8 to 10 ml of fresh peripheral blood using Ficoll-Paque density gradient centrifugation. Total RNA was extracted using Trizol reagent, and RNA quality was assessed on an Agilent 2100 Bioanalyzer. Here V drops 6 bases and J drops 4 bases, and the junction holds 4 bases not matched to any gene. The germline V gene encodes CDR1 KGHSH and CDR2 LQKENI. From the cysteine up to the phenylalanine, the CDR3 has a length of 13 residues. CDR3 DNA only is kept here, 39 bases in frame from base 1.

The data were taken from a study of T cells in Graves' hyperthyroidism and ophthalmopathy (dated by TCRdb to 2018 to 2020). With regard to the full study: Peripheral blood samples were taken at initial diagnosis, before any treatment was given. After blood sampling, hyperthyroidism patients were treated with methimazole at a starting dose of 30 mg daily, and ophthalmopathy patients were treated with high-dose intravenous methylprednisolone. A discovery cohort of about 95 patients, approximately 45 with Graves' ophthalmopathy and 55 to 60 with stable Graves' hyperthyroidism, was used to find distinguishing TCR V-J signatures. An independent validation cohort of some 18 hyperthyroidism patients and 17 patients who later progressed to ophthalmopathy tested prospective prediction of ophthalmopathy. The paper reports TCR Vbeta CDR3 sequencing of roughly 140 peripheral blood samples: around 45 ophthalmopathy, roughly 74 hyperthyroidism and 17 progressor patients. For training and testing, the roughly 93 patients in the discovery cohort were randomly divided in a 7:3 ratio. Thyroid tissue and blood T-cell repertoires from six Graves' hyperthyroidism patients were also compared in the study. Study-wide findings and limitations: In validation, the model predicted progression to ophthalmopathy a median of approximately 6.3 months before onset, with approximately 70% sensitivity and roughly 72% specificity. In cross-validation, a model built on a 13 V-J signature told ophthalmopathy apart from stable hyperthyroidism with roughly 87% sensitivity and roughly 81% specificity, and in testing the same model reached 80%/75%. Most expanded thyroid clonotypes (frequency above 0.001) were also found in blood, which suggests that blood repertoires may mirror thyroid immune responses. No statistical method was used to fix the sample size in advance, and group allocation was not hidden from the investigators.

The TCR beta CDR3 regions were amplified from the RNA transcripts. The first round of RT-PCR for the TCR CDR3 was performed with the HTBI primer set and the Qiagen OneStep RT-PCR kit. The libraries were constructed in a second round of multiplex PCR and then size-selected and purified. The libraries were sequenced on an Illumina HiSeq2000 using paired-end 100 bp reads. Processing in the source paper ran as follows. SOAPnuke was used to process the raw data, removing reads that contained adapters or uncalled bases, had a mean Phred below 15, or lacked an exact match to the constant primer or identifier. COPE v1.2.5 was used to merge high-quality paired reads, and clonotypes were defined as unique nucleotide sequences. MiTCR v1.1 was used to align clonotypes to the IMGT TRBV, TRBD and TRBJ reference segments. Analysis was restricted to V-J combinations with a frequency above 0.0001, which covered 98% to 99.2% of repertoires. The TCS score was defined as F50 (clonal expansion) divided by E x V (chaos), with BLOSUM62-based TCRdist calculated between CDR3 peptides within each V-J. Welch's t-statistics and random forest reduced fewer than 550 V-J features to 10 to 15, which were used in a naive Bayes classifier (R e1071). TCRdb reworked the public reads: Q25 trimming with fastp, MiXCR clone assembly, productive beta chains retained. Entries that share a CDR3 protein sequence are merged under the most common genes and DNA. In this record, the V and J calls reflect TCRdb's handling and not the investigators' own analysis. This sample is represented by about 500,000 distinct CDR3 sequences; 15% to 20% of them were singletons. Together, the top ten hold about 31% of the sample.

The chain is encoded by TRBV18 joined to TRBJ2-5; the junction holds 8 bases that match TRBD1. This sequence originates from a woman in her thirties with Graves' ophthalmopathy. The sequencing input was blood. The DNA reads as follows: TGTGCCAGCTCCTCGCAGGGGGCAGAGACCCAGTACTTC. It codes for CASSSQGAETQYF.